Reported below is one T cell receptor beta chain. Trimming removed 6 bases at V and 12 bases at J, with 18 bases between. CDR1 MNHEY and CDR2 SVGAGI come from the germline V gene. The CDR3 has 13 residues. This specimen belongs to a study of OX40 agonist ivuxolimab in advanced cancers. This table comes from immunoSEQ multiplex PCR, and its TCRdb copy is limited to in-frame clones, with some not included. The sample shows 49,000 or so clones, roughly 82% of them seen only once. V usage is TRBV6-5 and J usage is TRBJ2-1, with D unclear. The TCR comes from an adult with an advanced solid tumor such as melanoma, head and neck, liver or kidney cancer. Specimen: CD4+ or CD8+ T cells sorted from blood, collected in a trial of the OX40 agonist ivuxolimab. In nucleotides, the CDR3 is TGTGCCAGCAGCAGAGTGACTGAATCAGCGCAGTTCTTC. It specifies CASSRVTESAQFF.